Sequencing of this T cell receptor (beta chain) was carried out in a study of blood T cell repertoires in COVID-19. Study overall: PBMCs, B-cell-depleted T cells, or T cells were the source of the cDNA or gDNA that made up the material.

This table comes from immunoSEQ multiplex PCR, and its TCRdb copy is limited to in-frame clones, with some not included. This sample has more than 120,000 clones, with about 87% found just once. The CDR3 loop spans 15 amino acids. V was shortened by 4 bases and J by 0 bases, with 10 bases between the two germline ends. CDR1 and CDR2 (germline): SGHAT, FQNNGV. Sequenced sample: peripheral blood. The TCR sequence derives from a man between 45 and 60 years old who had recovered from COVID-19. V gene TRBV11-2 combines with J gene TRBJ1-3; D unclear. The CDR3: CASSSRTLSGNTIYF. The CDR3 bases are TGTGCCAGCAGCTCACGGACTCTCTCTGGAAACACCATATATTTT.